This T cell receptor (beta chain) was profiled in a study of beta chain features in type 1 diabetes. About the research overall: Cell yields, age and gender were similar between patients and healthy donors. Study observations and caveats: Moderate yet significant TCRB CDR3 shortening was seen in Type 1 diabetes patients in all four CD4+ subsets. Patients and controls would share equally any PCR tilt toward shorter templates.

This clone was observed a handful of times. Its antigen is not known. Expressed TCRB transcripts got sequenced, as all isolated RNA was reverse transcribed. TCRdb keeps only in-frame clones here, not all; method: immunoSEQ multiplex PCR. The repertoire has around 500,000 clones, approximately 10% of them found once; the top ten carry 0.045% to 0.05%. CDR1 is SGHTA and CDR2 is FQGNSA in the germline V gene. The ends lost 5 bases at V and 3 bases at J; junction bases unmatched: 13. CDR3 length: 16 amino acids. Each of the CD4+ naive, central memory, regulatory and stem cell-like memory populations was sorted via CD45RO/CCR7/CD25/CD127/CD95/CD27.

This sequence originates from a woman aged 18-29 years in good health. The V gene is TRBV7-2, the J gene TRBJ2-7; 7 nucleotides agree with TRBD2. The source material was naive CD4+ T cells from blood. The CDR3 bases are TGTGCCAGCAGCCCAAGTCCGACTAGCAACTTCTACGAGCAGTACTTC. This translates into CASSPSPTSNFYEQYF.